The 5 T cell receptor beta chains reported below all come from one sample, sequenced in a study of tumor and adjacent non-tumor tissue in lung cancer. Three rounds of nested PCR, following a modified ARM-PCR protocol, produced the TCRbeta library. From the multiplex PCR reads, TCRdb called clonotypes with MiXCR, one entry per CDR3 protein. The profile shows approximately 75,000 distinct CDR3 sequences, around 74% of them singletons. RNA was extracted from bulk tissue without any cell sorting. Sequences were obtained from lung tumor tissue. These receptors were taken from a woman aged 45-60 years with non-small cell lung cancer.

The V call is TRBV11-3, the J call TRBJ2-5; D is perhaps TRBD2 (5 bases). There are 13 residues in the CDR3. V lost 5 bases to trimming and J lost 10 bases, with 17 bases between them. The germline gives CDR1 SGHNT, CDR2 YENEEA. The CDR3 here is CASSLGMGEVQYF. As DNA, the CDR3 is TGTGCCAGCAGCCTTGGTATGGGAGAGGTCCAGTACTTC.

This clonotype occurred many times. The chain links TRBV11-2 to TRBJ2-2; D ambiguous. V dropped 5 bases and J dropped 2 bases, with 6 bases sitting between them. The CDR3 runs 13 residues. The germline CDR1 and CDR2 sequences are SGHAT and FQNNGV. The CDR3 DNA sequence: TGTGCCAGCAGCCCCGAAAACACCGGGGAGCTGTTTTTT. Encoded protein: CASSPENTGELFF.

This clonotype is a singleton in its sample. The germline gene is not matched at one end of the junction; a read error may be the cause. CDR3 amino acids: CASTYLQTDSYNEQFF. In DNA, the CDR3 is TGTGCCAGCACTTACCTTCAGACAGACTCCTACAATGAACAGTTCTTC. The J gene is TRBJ2-1, the V gene TRBV6-5; possible D gene TRBD1, 5 bases. The CDR3 has 16 amino acids. Germline V CDR1 and CDR2: MNHEY, SVGAGI.

This clonotype was found once. The V and J genes are TRBV11-2 and TRBJ2-1; possibly TRBD2 for D (7 bases). The CDR3 runs 17 residues. From germline, CDR1 is SGHAT and CDR2 FQNNGV. In DNA, the CDR3 is TGTGTCAACAGCTTAACCCGGGGGGCAGGAATCTACAATGAGCAGTTCTTC. This gives the protein CVNSLTRGAGIYNEQFF.

As to this clonotype: One end of the junction fails to match germline, which may point to a read error. This chain joins TRBV11-2 and TRBJ1-2, with 9 bases matching TRBD1. The germline V gene encodes CDR1 SGHAT and CDR2 FQNNGV. The CDR3 loop spans 13 amino acids. CDR3 bases: TGTGCCAGCAACTTAGACAGGGGGGATGGCCACATCTTC. Its translation is CASNLDRGDGHIF.